In its sample, the clone carrying this T cell receptor beta chain was seen many times. In the original analysis: Amplification from reference gene primers served as the basis for estimated nucleated cell counts. Profiling relied on immunoSEQ multiplex PCR, and the TCRdb table lists in-frame clones only, not all of them. From that table come the V and J calls and clone size; the DNA was used to work out D and trimming. The sample yields about 440,000 clones, roughly 91% seen once. Trimming shortened V by 2 bases and J by 4 bases, and 5 bases separated the two germline ends. The length of the CDR3 is 12 residues. Looked up from germline, CDR1 is SNHLY and CDR2 is FYNNEI. The data belong to a study of blood T cell repertoires in COVID-19. Cohorts were determined from participant-reported clinical history. In Cohort 3, a recovered donor had either two negative PCRs, clearance, or symptom resolution.

The J gene is TRBJ1-1, the V gene TRBV2; D gene ambiguous. The sequenced sample was PBMCs or T cells enriched from blood (not recorded which). The clonotype originates from a man aged 18 to 29 who had recovered from COVID-19. The CDR3 nucleotides read TGTGCCAGCAGTGAATCGGGCACTGAAGCTTTCTTT. As protein: CASSESGTEAFF.